A selection of T cell receptor beta chains follows, all from one sample in a study of cytomegalovirus exposure and HLA in healthy donors. TCRdb keeps only in-frame clones here, not all; method: immunoSEQ multiplex PCR. The sample holds about 49,000 clones, 90% to 95% seen once. The sequencing input was PBMCs. The receptors were gathered from a woman between 18 and 29 years old in good health and CMV-seropositive. Each CDR3 is given without its conserved first and last residue. Only part of the rows carry a size: once, few, many, or a class if the clone is expanded.

TRBJ2-7 | TRBV5-1 | once | ASSLEGGGPHEQY
TRBJ2-7 | TRBV19 | NA | ASSPLAGTGVEEQY
TRBJ1-1 | TRBV27 | NA | ASIYRREAF
TRBJ2-7 | TRBV19 | NA | ASSYDRYYEQY
TRBJ2-3 | TRBV30 | NA | ASRHKTTRGDTQY
TRBJ2-5 | TRBV7-8 | NA | ASSLNLFGGPSEETQY
TRBJ2-7 | TRBV11-3 | NA | ASSLASGGYEQY
TRBJ2-1 | TRBV28 | NA | ASSDTSGRIGEQF
TRBJ2-7 | TRBV28 | once | ASRLAGGPPSLEQY
TRBJ2-5 | TRBV5-8 | NA | ASSLVGRPETQY
TRBJ2-7 | TRBV29-1 | NA | SVKQGVSSYEQY
TRBJ1-2 | TRBV6-5 | NA | ASSYSTRFSYGYT
TRBJ1-5 | TRBV7-9 | NA | ATRQGNQPQH
TRBJ2-5 | TRBV27 | NA | ASSLSLVAAEMGSQETQY
TRBJ2-7 | TRBV25-1 | NA | ASSGLAGDEQY
TRBJ2-5 | TRBV7-3 | once | ASSLMGSGSETQY
TRBJ2-7 | TRBV21-1 | once | ASSRQTGGYEQY
TRBJ1-1 | TRBV6-1 | NA | ASNQGIMNTEAF
TRBJ1-1 | TRBV28 | NA | ASSRNLIGAEAF
TRBJ1-5 | TRBV7-2 | NA | ASSLEGAQH
TRBJ2-7 | TRBV9 | NA | ASSVFPGLYEQY
TRBJ1-6 | TRBV25-1 | NA | ASSGAGSSYNSPLH
TRBJ2-1 | TRBV28 | NA | ASLGLAAYNEQF
TRBJ1-2 | TRBV19 | NA | ASSIRGQSPRGYT
TRBJ2-1 | TRBV5-1 | NA | ASGLAEHNEQF
TRBJ2-5 | TRBV5-1 | few | ASSFKGHTTGETQY
TRBJ2-7 | TRBV11-2 | NA | ASSLEGGGLYEQY
TRBJ2-7 | TRBV27 | once | ASSSQGEAYEQY
TRBJ2-1 | TRBV5-1 | NA | ASSLMKRGTYNEQF
TRBJ1-1 | TRBV6-6 | NA | ASRQGNTEAF
TRBJ1-1 | TRBV2 | NA | ASSVDRMNTEAF
TRBJ1-5 | TRBV18 | NA | ASSPGVEVRLQH
TRBJ1-1 | TRBV10-1 | NA | ASSESSRGGSAEAF
TRBJ1-1 | TRBV11-2 | NA | ASSLDLFVNTEAF
TRBJ2-5 | TRBV14 | NA | ASSATGSIQETQY